These 8 T cell receptor beta chains were all obtained from the same sample, sequenced in a study of blood T cell repertoires in COVID-19. Assay used: immunoSEQ multiplex PCR; TCRdb lists only in-frame clones, some missing. This table has about 60,000 clones, approximately 85% appearing once. Sequenced sample: peripheral blood. The receptors stem from a man over 45 with active COVID-19.

The chain recombines TRBV5-1 with TRBJ1-1; 7 bases align to TRBD1. With 3 bases clipped from V and 4 bases from J, the junction kept 6 bases outside the gene matches. CDR3 length equals 14 residues. Per the germline V gene, CDR1 is SGHRS and CDR2 is YFSETQ. The CDR3: CASSSGQRGTEAFF. For the CDR3, the DNA is TGCGCCAGCAGCTCGGGACAGCGTGGCACTGAAGCTTTCTTT.

The chain has TRBV10-3 and TRBJ1-4; 7 bases are a match to TRBD1. Trimming cost V 4 bases and J 4 bases; bases outside gene matches: 3. Germline CDR1 ENHRY, CDR2 SYGVKD. The CDR3 totals 14 residues. DNA of the CDR3: TGTGCCATCAGTGGGGGACAGAATAATGAAAAACTGTTTTTT. Translation gives CAISGGQNNEKLFF.

V is TRBV5-6 and J is TRBJ2-5, with TRBD2 matching over 11 bases. The CDR3 extends over 15 amino acids. Germline trimming cut 2 bases from V and 5 bases from J; bases unmatched to any gene: 5. Germline values: CDR1 SGHDT, CDR2 YYEEEE. CDR3 sequence (DNA): TGTGCCAGCAGCTTAACTCTAGCGGGGGGCGAGACCCAGTACTTC. Protein product: CASSLTLAGGETQYF.

This clone was counted between two and nine times. The V and J genes are TRBV4-2 and TRBJ1-2; TRBD1 matches at 8 bases. CDR1 is LGHNA and CDR2 is YNFKEQ in the germline V gene. V lost 1 base and J lost 4; bases outside the gene matches: 11. The CDR3 totals 17 residues. In DNA form, the CDR3 reads TGTGCCAGCAGCCAAGGGGGACAGGACGCACCCCGCTATGGCTACACCTTC. It specifies CASSQGGQDAPRYGYTF.

J is TRBJ1-5 and V is TRBV2; 8 bases match TRBD1. Trimming cost V 4 bases and J 2 bases; bases outside gene matches: 4. CDR1 is SNHLY, CDR2 FYNNEI, per germline. This CDR3 region has 15 residues. CDR3 DNA: TGTGCCAGCAGTGGATGGGGACAGGGCAATCAGCCCCAGCATTTT. It translates to CASSGWGQGNQPQHF.

The rearrangement uses TRBV20-1 and TRBJ1-1; D call uncertain. This CDR3 is built from 14 residues. Trimming removed 3 bases at V and 5 bases at J, with 16 bases between. Germline V lookup: CDR1 DFQATT, CDR2 SNEGSKA (reference sequence). The CDR3 DNA reads as TGCAGTGCTAGTCGCACAGTTGGGAGGACTGAAGCTTTCTTT. Its translation is CSASRTVGRTEAFF.

The V call is TRBV6-5, the J call TRBJ2-3; no firm D call. Germline V CDR1 and CDR2: MNHEY, SVGAGI. V dropped 10 bases and J dropped 3 bases, with 5 bases sitting between them. CDR3 length: 10 residues. The DNA of the CDR3 is TGTGCCACTATGACAGATACGCAGTATTTT. Protein: CATMTDTQYF.

This chain joins TRBV2 and TRBJ2-5; possible D gene TRBD2, 6 bases. Trimming shortened V by 6 bases and J by 6 bases, and 20 bases separated the two germline ends. Germline loops: CDR1 SNHLY, CDR2 FYNNEI. The CDR3 loop spans 15 amino acids. The CDR3 sequence is CASRGGRGGWKTQYF. Written as DNA, the CDR3 is TGTGCCAGCAGGGGGGGTAGGGGAGGCTGGAAGACCCAGTACTTC.